This TCR beta chain derives from a study of cytomegalovirus exposure and HLA in healthy donors. Study-wide points: It was likely that a cluster of highly shared sequence variants was a sequencing artifact.

With V trimmed by 11 bases and J by 5 bases, 14 bases remained unmatched. The germline V gene has CDR1 WNHNN and CDR2 SYGVQD (reference sequence). This CDR3 contains 14 residues. This PCR relied on a set of 60 Vbeta primers and 13 Jbeta primers. Profiled with immunoSEQ multiplex PCR; TCRdb holds only in-frame clones, not every one. Recorded for this sample: some 53,000 clones. Remarks on this clone: The antigen remains unidentified.

This rearrangement joins TRBV10-1 to TRBJ2-5; TRBD2 agrees at 7 bases. The sample consisted of PBMCs. The receptor was isolated from a woman aged 60-70 years in good health and CMV-seropositive. The CDR3 nucleotides read TGCGCCCTCGCGAAATGGGGGGGACGCGAGACCCAGTACTTC. Protein product: CALAKWGGRETQYF.